This T cell receptor (beta chain) was captured in a study of T-cell reconstitution after alpha-beta-depleted transplantation in children. Deletions cut 3 bases from V and 8 bases from J, with 20 bases between. Germline lookup yields CDR1 SQVTM and CDR2 ANQGSEA. This CDR3 contains 15 residues. This clonotype was found many times. The library targeted TCRbeta and was prepared with unique molecular identifiers. TCRdb used MiXCR to reprocess the PCR reads, holding one entry per CDR3 protein. The sample carries 190,000 or so distinct CDR3 sequences, less than 15% recorded once. The receptor comes from a human donor who donated a stem cell graft to a child with acute lymphoblastic leukemia. The starting material was PBMCs from the stem cell graft donor, obtained from the stem cell graft. The chain has TRBV29-1 and TRBJ2-1; D ambiguous. CDR3 residues: CSVESDSSGLDEQFF. CDR3 coding DNA: TGCAGCGTTGAGAGTGATAGCTCGGGCCTGGATGAGCAGTTCTTC.